This T cell receptor beta chain emerged from a study of vaccination and CD4 T cells after COVID-19. Study at large: Convalescents were six males and four females, two of them Hispanic. Controls had a CEFX pool, an HIV-1 Nef pool, or no peptide added. Overlapping spike peptides of SARS-CoV-2, HCoV-NL63, HCoV-OC43 and HCoV-229E were used, and cells were stimulated with them.

Comments on this clonotype: Antigen: not known.

Treatment in this sample: approximately nine-day PBMC culture with coronavirus spike peptide pools or control peptides (ViraFEST assay). TCRs were sequenced by ViraFEST after antigen-specific T cells had been expanded with peptide pools. Oncomine TCR Beta short-read sequencing was applied to DNA from cultured CD4+ T cells. MiXCR, applied by TCRdb to the PCR reads, yields one record per CDR3 protein. The sample consists of around 19,000 distinct CDR3 sequences, under 60% of them appearing once. The germline V gene encodes CDR1 SGHVS and CDR2 FNYEAQ. CDR3 length: 16 amino acids. Trimming shortened V by 2 bases and J by 0 bases, and 10 bases separated the two germline ends.

The chain has TRBV7-6 and TRBJ1-4, with D possibly TRBD1 on 6 matching bases. The sequence was collected from a human donor who had recovered from COVID-19. The sample consisted of CD4+ T cells from blood, cultured in vitro. The CDR3 nucleotides read TGTGCCAGCAGCTTACAGGGGACTGCAACTAATGAAAAACTGTTTTTT. This translates into CASSLQGTATNEKLFF.